This TCR beta chain was captured in a study of shared clonotypes between healthy human individuals. Naive CD8 cells were CD45RO-negative, positively selected for CCR7, excluding terminally differentiated effector memory CD45RA+ cells. Regarding the study as a whole: Non-shared clonotypes displayed generation probabilities falling below those of clonotypes present in all four donors.

As regards this clone: As yet, its antigen is unknown.

Produced via immunoSEQ multiplex PCR; TCRdb's table is partial and in-frame only. The sample contains under 2,000,000 clones, roughly 95% of which appear only once. Per germline, CDR1 MNHNY and CDR2 SVGAGI (reference sequence). This CDR3 is 14 amino acids long. V lost 6 bases to trimming and J lost 2 bases; unmatched junction nucleotides: 3. Sequencing used naive CD8+ T cells sorted from blood. The clonotype comes from a man aged 18 to 29 in good health. The chain combines TRBV6-6 with TRBJ2-7, with 11 bases lining up with TRBD1. This chain's CDR3 is CASSRDRGAYEQYF. CDR3 DNA sequence: TGTGCCAGCAGCCGGGACAGGGGGGCCTACGAGCAGTACTTC.